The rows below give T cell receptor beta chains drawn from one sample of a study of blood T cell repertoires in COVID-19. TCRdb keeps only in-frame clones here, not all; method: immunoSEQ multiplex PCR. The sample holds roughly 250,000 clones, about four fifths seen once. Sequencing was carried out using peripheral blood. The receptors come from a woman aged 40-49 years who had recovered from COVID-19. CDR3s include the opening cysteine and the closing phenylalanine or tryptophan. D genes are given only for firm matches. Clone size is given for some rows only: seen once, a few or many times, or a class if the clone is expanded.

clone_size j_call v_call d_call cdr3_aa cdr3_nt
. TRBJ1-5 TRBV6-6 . CASSPGDQPQHF TGTGCCAGCAGCCCAGGGGATCAGCCCCAGCATTTT
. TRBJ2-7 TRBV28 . CASSFVGASTYEQYF TGTGCCAGCAGTTTCGTAGGGGCGAGTACCTACGAGCAGTACTTC
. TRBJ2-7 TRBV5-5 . CASSLGSRVHEQYF TGTGCCAGCAGCTTGGGTTCTCGGGTACACGAGCAGTACTTC
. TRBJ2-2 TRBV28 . CASRSTVAGELFF TGTGCCAGCAGATCCACGGTGGCCGGGGAGCTGTTTTTT
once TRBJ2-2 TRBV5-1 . CASSPATVANTGELFF TGCGCCAGCAGCCCAGCGACAGTCGCGAACACCGGGGAGCTGTTTTTT
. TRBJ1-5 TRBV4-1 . CASSQDHTAGRPQHF TGCGCCAGCAGCCAAGATCACACAGCTGGTCGGCCCCAGCATTTT
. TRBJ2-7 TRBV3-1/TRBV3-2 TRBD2 CASSQDRGLAGIVSYEQYF TGTGCCAGCAGCCAAGATCGGGGACTAGCGGGTATCGTCTCCTACGAGCAGTACTTC
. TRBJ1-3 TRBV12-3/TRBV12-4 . CASTGQFGNTIYF TGTGCCAGCACCGGACAGTTCGGAAACACCATATATTTT
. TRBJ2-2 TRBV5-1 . CASSLGALAGGELFF TGCGCCAGCAGCTTAGGGGCCTTAGCAGGCGGGGAGCTGTTTTTT
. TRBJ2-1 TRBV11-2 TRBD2 CASSLWRGSGGPGGNEQFF TGTGCCAGCAGCTTATGGAGGGGTAGCGGGGGGCCGGGGGGTAATGAGCAGTTCTTC
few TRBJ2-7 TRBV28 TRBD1 CASTSTGVGREQYF TGTGCCAGCACGTCAACAGGGGTCGGCCGCGAGCAGTACTTC
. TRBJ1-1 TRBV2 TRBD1 CASRENRGYTEAFF TGTGCCAGCAGGGAAAACAGGGGTTACACTGAAGCTTTCTTT
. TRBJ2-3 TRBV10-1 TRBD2 CASSGGSSGGSTDTQYF TGCGCCAGCAGTGGTGGTAGTAGCGGGGGGAGCACAGATACGCAGTATTTT
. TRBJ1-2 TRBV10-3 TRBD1 CAISESYGQGASLYTF TGTGCCATCAGTGAGTCTTACGGACAGGGGGCGAGCCTCTACACCTTC
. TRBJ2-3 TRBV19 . CASRRDNKDTQYF TGTGCCAGCAGACGGGACAATAAGGATACGCAGTATTTT
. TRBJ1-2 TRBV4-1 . CASSQEAAVYGYTF TGCGCCAGCAGCCAAGAGGCGGCAGTCTATGGCTACACCTTC
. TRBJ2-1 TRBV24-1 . CATSKGTNEQFF TGTGCCACCAGCAAGGGGACAAATGAGCAGTTCTTC
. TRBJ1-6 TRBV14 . CASSQEARDSPLHF TGTGCCAGCAGCCAAGAGGCTCGTGATTCACCCCTCCACTTT
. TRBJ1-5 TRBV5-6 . CASSLDGRSNQPQHF TGTGCCAGCAGCTTGGACGGGAGGTCGAATCAGCCCCAGCATTTT
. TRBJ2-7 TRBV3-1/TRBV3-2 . CASSQPPGGREQYF TGTGCCAGCAGCCAACCTCCCGGGGGACGCGAGCAGTACTTC
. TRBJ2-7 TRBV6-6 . CASKGDDSYEQYF TGTGCCAGCAAGGGTGACGACAGCTACGAGCAGTACTTC